This TCR beta chain is from a study of Graves' ophthalmopathy and Graves' hyperthyroidism. Study findings and constraints: Blood was where most expanded thyroid clonotypes above 0.001 frequency also turned up. Ophthalmopathy progression predictions by the model showed about 75% specificity and 70.59% sensitivity. A model of 13 signatures distinguished ophthalmopathy from stable hyperthyroidism at around 90% sensitivity and about 80% specificity.

Researchers took RNA transcripts and amplified TCR beta CDR3 regions from them. The first round was an RT-PCR with HTBI primers, and the second round was a multiplex PCR. TCRdb fed the multiplex PCR reads into MiXCR, producing one record per CDR3 protein. The repertoire consists of 300,000 to 400,000 distinct CDR3 sequences, with roughly 15% occurring once and the leading ten covering more than 9%. The CDR3 sequence is 16 residues long. Between the trimmed V and J ends, which lost 0 bases and 1 base, there was a span of 15 bases. Germline CDR1 is DFQATT and CDR2 is SNEGSKA (reference sequence). Serum thyroxine and TRAb, along with clinical symptoms, thyroid ultrasound and orbital computed tomography, were what diagnosis relied on. This clonotype appeared many times. The antigen remains unidentified.

This chain uses TRBV20-1 with TRBJ1-1; perhaps TRBD1 as D (5 bases). The specimen was peripheral blood. The clonotype was recovered from an adult man with Graves' ophthalmopathy. In DNA, the CDR3 is TGCAGTGCTAGAGATCATCAGGCAGGGTGGAACACTGAAGCTTTCTTT. Protein product: CSARDHQAGWNTEAFF.